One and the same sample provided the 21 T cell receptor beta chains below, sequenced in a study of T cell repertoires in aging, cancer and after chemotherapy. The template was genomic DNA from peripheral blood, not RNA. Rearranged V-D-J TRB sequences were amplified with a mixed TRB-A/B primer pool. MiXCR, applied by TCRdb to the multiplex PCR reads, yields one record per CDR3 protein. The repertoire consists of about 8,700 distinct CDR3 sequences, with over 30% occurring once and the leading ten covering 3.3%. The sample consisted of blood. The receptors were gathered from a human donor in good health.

CDR3 nucleotide sequence: TGTGCCAGCAAACTCTCCTACGGCCAGACAGATACGCAGTATTTT. Protein: CASKLSYGQTDTQYF. The chain recombines TRBV7-2 with TRBJ2-3; the D is unclear. Trimming stripped 7 bases from V and 3 bases from J, with 17 bases between. The CDR3 sequence is 15 residues long. The V gene's germline CDR1 is SGHTA and CDR2 FQGNSA.

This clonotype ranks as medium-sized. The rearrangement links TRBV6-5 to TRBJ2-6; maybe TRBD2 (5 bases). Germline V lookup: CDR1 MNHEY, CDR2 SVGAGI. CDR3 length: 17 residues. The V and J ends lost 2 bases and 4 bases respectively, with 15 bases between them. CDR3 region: CASSYGGGGTGANVLTF. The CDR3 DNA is TGTGCCAGCAGTTACGGAGGAGGAGGAACCGGGGCCAACGTCCTGACTTTC.

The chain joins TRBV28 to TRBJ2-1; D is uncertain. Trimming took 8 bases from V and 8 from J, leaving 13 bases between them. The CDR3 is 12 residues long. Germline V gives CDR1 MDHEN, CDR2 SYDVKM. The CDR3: CASVGRSDEQFF. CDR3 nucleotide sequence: TGTGCCAGCGTGGGCAGATCAGATGAGCAGTTCTTC.

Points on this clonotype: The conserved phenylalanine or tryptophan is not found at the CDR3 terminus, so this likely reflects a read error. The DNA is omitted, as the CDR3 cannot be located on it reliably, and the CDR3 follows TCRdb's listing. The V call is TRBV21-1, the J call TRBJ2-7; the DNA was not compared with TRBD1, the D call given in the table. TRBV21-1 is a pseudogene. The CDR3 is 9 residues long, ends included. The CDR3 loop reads CASSTRTDI.

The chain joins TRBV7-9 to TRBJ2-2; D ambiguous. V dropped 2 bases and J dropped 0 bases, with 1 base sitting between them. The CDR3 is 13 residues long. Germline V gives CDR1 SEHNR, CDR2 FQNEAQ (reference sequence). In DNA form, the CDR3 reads TGTGCCAGCAGCTTAACGAACACCGGGGAGCTGTTTTTT. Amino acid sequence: CASSLTNTGELFF.

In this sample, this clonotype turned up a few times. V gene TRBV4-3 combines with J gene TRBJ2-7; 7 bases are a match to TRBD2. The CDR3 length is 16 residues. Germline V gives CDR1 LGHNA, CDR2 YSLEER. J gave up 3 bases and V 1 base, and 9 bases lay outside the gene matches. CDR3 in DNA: TGCGCCAGCAGCCAAGGATTGACAGCGGGATTCTACGAGCAGTACTTC. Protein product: CASSQGLTAGFYEQYF.

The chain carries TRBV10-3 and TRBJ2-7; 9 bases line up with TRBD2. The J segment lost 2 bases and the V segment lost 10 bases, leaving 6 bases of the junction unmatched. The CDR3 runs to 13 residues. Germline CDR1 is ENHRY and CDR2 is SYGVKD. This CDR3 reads CATGLAPTYEQYF. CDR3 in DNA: TGTGCCACCGGACTAGCGCCCACCTACGAGCAGTACTTC.

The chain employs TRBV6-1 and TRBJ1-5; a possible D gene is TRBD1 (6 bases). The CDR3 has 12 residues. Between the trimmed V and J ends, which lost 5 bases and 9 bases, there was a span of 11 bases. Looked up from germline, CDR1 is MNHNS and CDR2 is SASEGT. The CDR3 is CASSRQDRPQHF. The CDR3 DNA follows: TGTGCCAGCAGTCGACAGGACCGGCCCCAGCATTTT.

CDR3: CASSLALMNTEAFF. The DNA for the CDR3 is TGTGCCAGCAGCTTGGCCTTAATGAACACTGAAGCTTTCTTT. The chain combines TRBV11-2 with TRBJ1-1; no firm D call. Trimming shortened V by 3 bases and J by 0 bases, and 8 bases separated the two germline ends. The CDR3 loop spans 14 amino acids. From germline, CDR1 is SGHAT and CDR2 FQNNGV.

The CDR3 loop is CSVRGSSYNEQFF. In nucleotides, the CDR3 is TGCAGCGTTCGGGGGAGCTCCTACAATGAGCAGTTCTTC. The chain combines TRBV29-1 with TRBJ2-1, with a tentative D call TRBD2 (6 bases). V was cut by 5 bases and J by 0 bases, with 8 bases left in between. There are 13 residues in the CDR3. Germline CDR1 is SQVTM and CDR2 is ANQGSEA.

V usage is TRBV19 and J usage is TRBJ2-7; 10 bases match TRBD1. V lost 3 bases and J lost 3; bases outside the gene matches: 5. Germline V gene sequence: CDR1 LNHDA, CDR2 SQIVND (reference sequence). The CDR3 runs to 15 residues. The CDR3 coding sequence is TGTGCCAGTAGTATTACCGGGACAGGGGTCTACGAGCAGTACTTC. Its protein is CASSITGTGVYEQYF.

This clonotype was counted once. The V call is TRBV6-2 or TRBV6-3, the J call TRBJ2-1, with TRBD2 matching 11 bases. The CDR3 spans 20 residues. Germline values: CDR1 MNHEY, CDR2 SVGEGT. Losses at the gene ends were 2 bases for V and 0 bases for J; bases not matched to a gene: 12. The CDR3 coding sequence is TGTGCCAGCAGTTACGATAGGCTAGCGGGAGGCCTCTACTCCTACAATGAGCAGTTCTTC. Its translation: CASSYDRLAGGLYSYNEQFF.

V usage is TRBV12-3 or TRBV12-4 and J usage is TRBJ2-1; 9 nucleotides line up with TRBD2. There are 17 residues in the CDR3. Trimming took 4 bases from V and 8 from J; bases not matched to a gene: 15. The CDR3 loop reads CASSSGRRASGNYEQFF. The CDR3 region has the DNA TGTGCCAGCAGTTCCGGACGACGGGCTAGCGGGAATTATGAGCAGTTCTTC.

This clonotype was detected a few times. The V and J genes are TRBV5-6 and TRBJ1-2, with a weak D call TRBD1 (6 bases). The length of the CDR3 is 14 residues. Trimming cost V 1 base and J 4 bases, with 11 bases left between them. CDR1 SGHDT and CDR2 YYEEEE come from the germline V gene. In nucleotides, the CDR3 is TGTGCCAGCAGCTTGCCCCGGGACATCTATGGCTACACCTTC. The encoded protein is CASSLPRDIYGYTF.

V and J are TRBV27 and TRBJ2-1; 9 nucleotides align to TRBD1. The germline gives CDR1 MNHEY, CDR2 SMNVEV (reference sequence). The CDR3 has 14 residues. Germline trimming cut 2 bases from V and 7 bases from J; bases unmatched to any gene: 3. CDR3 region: CASSLVGTGNEQFF. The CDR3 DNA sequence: TGTGCCAGCAGTTTAGTTGGGACAGGGAATGAGCAGTTCTTC.

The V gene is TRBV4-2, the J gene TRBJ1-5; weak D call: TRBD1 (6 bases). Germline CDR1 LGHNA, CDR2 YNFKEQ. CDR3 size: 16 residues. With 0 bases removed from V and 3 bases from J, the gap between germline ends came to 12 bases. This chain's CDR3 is CASSQETGTINQPQHF. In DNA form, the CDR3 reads TGTGCCAGCAGCCAAGAAACCGGGACAATCAATCAGCCCCAGCATTTT.

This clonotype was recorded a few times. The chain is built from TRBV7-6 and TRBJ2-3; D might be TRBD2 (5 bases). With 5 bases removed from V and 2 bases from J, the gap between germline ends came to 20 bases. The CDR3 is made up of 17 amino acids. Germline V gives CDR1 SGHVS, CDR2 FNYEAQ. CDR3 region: CASSPLGSAAHTDTQYF. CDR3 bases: TGTGCCAGCAGCCCACTGGGTAGCGCGGCCCACACAGATACGCAGTATTTT.

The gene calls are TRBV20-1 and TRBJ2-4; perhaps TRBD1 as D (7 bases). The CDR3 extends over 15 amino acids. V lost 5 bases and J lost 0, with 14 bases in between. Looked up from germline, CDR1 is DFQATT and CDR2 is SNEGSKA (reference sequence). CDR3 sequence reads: CSAANRGLAKNIQYF. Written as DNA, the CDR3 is TGCAGTGCTGCAAACAGGGGACTAGCCAAAAACATTCAGTACTTC.

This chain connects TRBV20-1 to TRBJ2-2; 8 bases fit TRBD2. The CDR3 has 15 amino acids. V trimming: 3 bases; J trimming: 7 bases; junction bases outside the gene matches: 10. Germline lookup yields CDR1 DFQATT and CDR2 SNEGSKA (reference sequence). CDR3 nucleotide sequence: TGCAGTGCTAGGGAGGATGGCGGGAGGATCGGGGAGCTGTTTTTT. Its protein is CSAREDGGRIGELFF.

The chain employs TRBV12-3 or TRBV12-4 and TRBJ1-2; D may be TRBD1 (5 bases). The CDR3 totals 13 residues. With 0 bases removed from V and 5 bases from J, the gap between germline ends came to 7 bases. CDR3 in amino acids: CASSLATDYGYTF. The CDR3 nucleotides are TGTGCCAGCAGTTTAGCGACAGATTATGGCTACACCTTC.

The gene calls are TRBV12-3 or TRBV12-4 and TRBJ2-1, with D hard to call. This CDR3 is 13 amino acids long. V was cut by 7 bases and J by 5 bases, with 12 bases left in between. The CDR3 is CASTLLTNNEQFF. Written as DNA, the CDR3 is TGTGCCAGCACGTTGCTCACGAACAATGAGCAGTTCTTC.